The next 21 T cell receptor beta chains were all read from a single sample in a study of T cell responses to AZD1222 COVID-19 vaccine. The assay was immunoSEQ multiplex PCR, and TCRdb's table has in-frame clones only and misses some. The table records approximately 110,000 clones, more than 85% of them present only once. Material: peripheral blood, obtained on day 0 of AZD1222 vaccination. These receptors were obtained from an adult in good health.

This clone has a single count. The chain carries TRBV19 and TRBJ1-6, with 7 bases that match TRBD1. Trimming removed 7 bases from V and 3 bases from J; junction bases left unmatched: 6. Germline V gene data show CDR1 as LNHDA and CDR2 as SQIVND (reference sequence). The CDR3 contains 15 residues. The CDR3 sequence is CASTPGQHYNSPLHF. CDR3 DNA sequence: TGTGCCAGTACCCCGGGACAGCACTATAATTCACCCCTCCACTTT. The whole variable domain, filled in from reference TRBV19 and TRBJ1-6, reads DGGITQSPKYLFRKEGQNVTLSCEQNLNHDAMYWYRQDPGQGLRLIYYSQIVNDFQKGDIAEGYSVSREKKESFPLTVTSAQKNPTAFYLCASTPGQHYNSPLHFGNGTRLTVT.

This clone was counted once. The V and J genes are TRBV19 and TRBJ2-1; 8 bases are a match to TRBD1. The CDR3 is 13 amino acids. Germline CDR1 reads LNHDA; CDR2 reads SQIVND (reference sequence). After removal of 5 bases from V and 10 bases from J, the junction contained 7 bases not matched to a gene. DNA for the CDR3: TGTGCCAGTAGTCCCACAGGGGGGAACGAGCAGTTCTTC. Protein sequence: CASSPTGGNEQFF.

This clone was recorded once. This chain links TRBV25-1 with TRBJ2-2; 10 positions agree with TRBD2. There are 16 residues in the CDR3. Germline loops: CDR1 MGHDK, CDR2 SYGVNS. V shed 5 bases and J 4 bases; nucleotides not matched to a gene: 7. The CDR3 sequence: CASSSSGRGGTGELFF. The CDR3 DNA reads TGTGCCAGCAGTTCTAGCGGGAGAGGGGGCACCGGGGAGCTGTTTTTT.

The chain couples TRBV6-2 or TRBV6-3 to TRBJ2-2; D not certain. This CDR3 comprises 14 residues. V was pared by 0 bases and J by 6 bases, with 8 bases between. The germline V gene encodes CDR1 MNHEY and CDR2 SVGEGT. In DNA, the CDR3 is TGTGCCAGCAGTTACTCGAGTGGAGCCGGGGAGCTGTTTTTT. It yields the protein CASSYSSGAGELFF.

This chain connects TRBV28 to TRBJ1-5, with 10 bases that match TRBD1. Germline V gene sequence: CDR1 MDHEN, CDR2 SYDVKM. The ends lost 5 bases at V and 5 bases at J; junction bases unmatched: 9. This CDR3 has 16 amino acids. The CDR3 coding sequence is TGTGCCAGCAGTCCCGGGACAGGGGTGGGCTATCAGCCCCAGCATTTT. Translation: CASSPGTGVGYQPQHF.

The chain links TRBV7-2 to TRBJ2-7, with 9 bases identical to TRBD2. There are 14 residues in the CDR3. Germline-derived CDR1 and CDR2 are SGHTA and FQGNSA. V lost 2 bases and J lost 6; bases outside the gene matches: 5. The CDR3 spells CASSLRRREGEQYF. The CDR3, as DNA: TGTGCCAGCAGCTTACGGAGGCGGGAGGGCGAGCAGTACTTC.

The V gene is TRBV7-6, the J gene TRBJ1-5; a weak D match, TRBD1 (6 bases). V was pared by 3 bases and J by 8 bases, with 14 bases between. The CDR3 is made up of 14 amino acids. Germline lookup yields CDR1 SGHVS and CDR2 FNYEAQ. DNA of the CDR3: TGTGCCAGCAGCTTGGAGTTAGGGGGGGAGCCCCAGCATTTT. Its translation: CASSLELGGEPQHF.

The J gene is TRBJ2-1, the V gene TRBV6-1, with D perhaps TRBD1 (5 bases). Germline V gene sequence: CDR1 MNHNS, CDR2 SASEGT. The V end lost 2 bases, the J end lost 6 bases, and 8 bases lay between the germline ends. The CDR3 contains 13 residues. The CDR3 nucleotides read TGTGCCAGCAGTGAAATTAGGGGCAATGAGCAGTTCTTC. Translation: CASSEIRGNEQFF.

This clone was seen once. The DNA of the CDR3 is TGTGCCAGCTCACCTACACCGGGGCAGGATAATTCACCCCTCCACTTT. Amino acid sequence: CASSPTPGQDNSPLHF. The chain is built from TRBV18 and TRBJ1-6, with D perhaps matching TRBD1 (5 bases). This CDR3 contains 16 residues. Germline values: CDR1 KGHSH, CDR2 LQKENI. With 3 bases removed from V and 5 bases from J, the gap between germline ends came to 14 bases.

The chain couples TRBV6-2 or TRBV6-3 to TRBJ2-7, with D perhaps matching TRBD1 or TRBD2 (5 bases each). The CDR3 is 13 amino acids. Germline V gene data show CDR1 as MNHEY and CDR2 as SVGEGT. V gave up 6 bases and J gave up 5 bases, with 14 bases separating them. The CDR3 loop is CASSRMGRNEQYF. The CDR3 DNA reads as TGTGCCAGCAGCCGAATGGGACGAAACGAGCAGTACTTC.

The chain has TRBV28 and TRBJ1-6; D is uncertain. Germline loops: CDR1 MDHEN, CDR2 SYDVKM. Trimming stripped 6 bases from V and 0 bases from J, with 6 bases between. The CDR3 extends over 14 amino acids. DNA of the CDR3: TGTGCCAGCAGAGGGATCTCCTATAATTCACCCCTCCACTTT. Its translation: CASRGISYNSPLHF.

The CDR3 here is CAWSAGVYRGQTRTGNTIYF. The CDR3, as DNA: TGTGCCTGGAGTGCAGGGGTGTACAGGGGGCAGACAAGGACTGGAAACACCATATATTTT. This chain joins TRBV30 and TRBJ1-3; 9 bases are shared with TRBD1. Per germline, CDR1 GTSNPN and CDR2 SVGIG (reference sequence). The CDR3 consists of 20 residues. Trimming removed 1 base from V and 2 bases from J; junction bases left unmatched: 18.

V gene TRBV19 combines with J gene TRBJ1-1; the D is unclear. V lost 4 bases and J lost 4, with 13 bases in between. The CDR3 length is 14 residues. The germline V gene has CDR1 LNHDA and CDR2 SQIVND (reference sequence). The CDR3 sequence: CASSNGREGTEAFF. The CDR3 DNA follows: TGTGCCAGTAGTAACGGCCGGGAGGGCACTGAAGCTTTCTTT. The complete variable domain, with remaining parts taken from reference TRBV19 and TRBJ1-1, reads DGGITQSPKYLFRKEGQNVTLSCEQNLNHDAMYWYRQDPGQGLRLIYYSQIVNDFQKGDIAEGYSVSREKKESFPLTVTSAQKNPTAFYLCASSNGREGTEAFFGQGTRLTVV.

The gene calls are TRBV7-9 and TRBJ2-6; a weak D match, TRBD2 (6 bases). The CDR3 length is 14 residues. Germline CDR1 reads SEHNR; CDR2 reads FQNEAQ (reference sequence). The germline V and J ends were trimmed by 4 bases and 4 bases, with 8 bases remaining between them. CDR3: CASSSGLGANVLTF. The CDR3 DNA sequence: TGTGCCAGCAGCTCTGGACTAGGGGCCAACGTCCTGACTTTC. The full variable domain, its missing parts supplied by reference TRBV7-9 and TRBJ2-6, is DTGVSQNPRHKITKRGQNVTFRCDPISEHNRLYWYRQTLGQGPEFLTYFQNEAQLEKSRLLSDRFSAERPKGSFSTLEIQRTEQGDSAMYLCASSSGLGANVLTFGAGSRLTVL.

The J gene is TRBJ2-1, the V gene TRBV25-1, with D unresolved. CDR1 and CDR2 from the germline V gene are MGHDK and SYGVNS. V lost 4 bases to trimming and J lost 9 bases, with 10 bases between them. The CDR3 has 12 amino acids. This CDR3 reads CASSVEPSEQFF. The CDR3 nucleotides read TGTGCCAGCAGTGTAGAGCCAAGTGAGCAGTTCTTC. The variable domain in full, with the rest retrieved from reference TRBV25-1 and TRBJ2-1, is EADIYQTPRYLVIGTGKKITLECSQTMGHDKMYWYQQDPGMELHLIHYSYGVNSTEKGDLSSESTVSRIRTEHFPLTLESARPSHTSQYLCASSVEPSEQFFGPGTRLTVL.

This sequence joins TRBV7-3 and TRBJ1-2; D gene ambiguous. The CDR3 contains 13 residues. Trimming cost V 5 bases and J 4 bases, with 11 bases left between them. Germline V CDR1 and CDR2: SGHTA, FQGTGA. The CDR3 DNA reads TGTGCCAGCAGCCCTGACCCGGGCTATGGCTACACCTTC. Translation: CASSPDPGYGYTF.

This chain connects TRBV6-2 or TRBV6-3 to TRBJ2-3, with 10 nucleotides matching TRBD2. The CDR3 is 18 residues long. The germline V gene has CDR1 MNHEY and CDR2 SVGEGT. V trimming: 0 bases; J trimming: 1 base; junction bases outside the gene matches: 7. The CDR3 DNA reads as TGTGCCAGCAGTTACTCGAAAGGTGGACTAGCGGGCACAGATACGCAGTATTTT. Amino acids: CASSYSKGGLAGTDTQYF.

The V and J genes are TRBV20-1 and TRBJ2-1, with D hard to call. The germline V gene encodes CDR1 DFQATT and CDR2 SNEGSKA (reference sequence). The CDR3 extends over 11 amino acids. Trimming cost V 6 bases and J 6 bases, with 9 bases left between them. DNA for the CDR3: TGCAGTGCATCATGGGCCAATGAGCAGTTCTTC. This sequence encodes CSASWANEQFF.

This chain joins TRBV2 and TRBJ2-3, with 9 bases matching TRBD1. Germline loops: CDR1 SNHLY, CDR2 FYNNEI. This CDR3 has 15 residues. Trimming at V came to 4 bases and at J to 1 base, leaving 3 bases not matched to a gene. The CDR3 loop reads CASSARDRGTDTQYF. The DNA of the CDR3 is TGTGCCAGCAGTGCACGGGACAGGGGCACAGATACGCAGTATTTT.

The chain is built from TRBV11-2 and TRBJ2-3; TRBD2 agrees at 14 bases. Germline V gene lookup returns CDR1 SGHAT and CDR2 FQNNGV. The CDR3 extends over 16 amino acids. The V gene end was trimmed by 1 base and the J gene end by 6 bases; junction bases not matched to a gene: 3. For the CDR3, the DNA is TGTGCCAGCAGCTTAGGGGGACTAGCGGGAGCCGATACGCAGTATTTT. Amino acid sequence: CASSLGGLAGADTQYF.

The gene calls are TRBV6-2 or TRBV6-3 and TRBJ2-7; the D is unclear. The germline V and J ends were trimmed by 6 bases and 3 bases, with 12 bases remaining between them. This CDR3 region has 13 residues. The germline V gene has CDR1 MNHEY and CDR2 SVGEGT. The chain's CDR3 is CASSSRTYYEQYF. DNA of the CDR3: TGTGCCAGCAGCTCCAGAACGTACTACGAGCAGTACTTC.